The 17 T cell receptor beta chains presented below share a single source sample, sequenced in a study of T cells after yellow fever vaccination. Each CDR3 protein is one row after TCRdb ran MiXCR on the 5' RACE reads. The sample yields a few hundred thousand distinct CDR3 sequences, approximately 3.8% seen once. Sequencing used PBMCs, obtained 15 days after the yellow fever booster vaccination. These receptors were obtained from a man between 18 and 35 years old who received the YFV17D yellow fever vaccine.

This chain links TRBV30 with TRBJ2-6; perhaps D is TRBD1 or TRBD2 (6 bases each). The CDR3 is 14 residues long. Between the trimmed V and J ends, which lost 4 bases and 4 bases, there was a span of 11 bases. Looked up from germline, CDR1 is GTSNPN and CDR2 is SVGIG (reference sequence). Here the CDR3 reads CAWTLGGGANVLTF. The CDR3 region has the DNA TGTGCCTGGACCCTAGGGGGGGGGGCCAACGTCCTGACTTTC.

This clonotype was observed at least ten times. The chain recombines TRBV6-5 with TRBJ2-7; D not resolved. V shed 5 bases and J shed 6 bases, with 14 bases lying between them. CDR3 length: 13 amino acids. Germline values: CDR1 MNHEY, CDR2 SVGAGI. The CDR3: CASSHHHGSEQYF. CDR3 nucleotides: TGTGCCAGCAGTCACCATCATGGGTCCGAGCAGTACTTC.

At least ten counts were recorded for this clonotype. The V and J genes are TRBV7-2 and TRBJ2-7, with a weak D call TRBD1 (6 bases). Trimming removed 1 base from V and 9 bases from J, with 22 bases in between. The CDR3 runs to 16 residues. CDR1 is SGHTA and CDR2 is FQGNSA in the germline V gene. CDR3 loop: CASSLVGGAEPGTQYF. Written as DNA, the CDR3 is TGTGCCAGCAGCTTAGTAGGGGGTGCGGAGCCGGGTACGCAGTACTTC.

This clonotype was seen at least ten times. This chain joins TRBV7-6 and TRBJ1-1, with 11 nucleotides matching TRBD1. The CDR3 is 11 amino acids. Germline assignment: CDR1 SGHVS and CDR2 FNYEAQ. The J segment lost 8 bases and the V segment lost 10 bases, leaving 3 bases of the junction unmatched. The chain's CDR3 is CAIGQGAEAFF. CDR3 coding DNA: TGTGCCATCGGACAGGGGGCCGAAGCTTTCTTT.

This clonotype occurred many times. V gene TRBV9 combines with J gene TRBJ2-1, with 10 bases that match TRBD2. This CDR3 comprises 16 residues. Germline loops: CDR1 SGDLS, CDR2 YYNGEE. Trimming cost V 2 bases and J 2 bases; bases outside gene matches: 4. The CDR3 protein is CASSVSGGATYNEQFF. CDR3 nucleotide sequence: TGTGCCAGCAGCGTGAGCGGGGGGGCCACCTACAATGAGCAGTTCTTC. The full variable domain, completed using reference TRBV9 and TRBJ2-1, is DSGVTQTPKHLITATGQRVTLRCSPRSGDLSVYWYQQSLDQGLQFLIQYYNGEERAKGNILERFSAQQFPDLHSELNLSSLELGDSALYFCASSVSGGATYNEQFFGPGTRLTVL.

This clonotype was counted ten times or more. The CDR3 protein is CASSFDRQETQYF. The CDR3 bases are TGTGCCAGCAGCTTCGACAGACAAGAGACCCAGTACTTC. The chain uses TRBV7-2 and TRBJ2-5; TRBD1 is a possible D gene (5 bases). There are 13 residues in the CDR3. Germline CDR1 and CDR2: SGHTA and FQGNSA. The germline V and J ends were trimmed by 3 bases and 2 bases, with 7 bases remaining between them.

Ten or more counts support this clonotype. This chain links TRBV18 with TRBJ1-3; D not certain. The CDR3 contains 16 residues. Germline-derived CDR1 and CDR2 are KGHSH and LQKENI. The V end lost 3 bases, the J end lost 2 bases, and 14 bases lay between the germline ends. Here the CDR3 reads CASSPSRLAPGNTIYF. CDR3 DNA sequence: TGTGCCAGCTCACCCTCCCGACTTGCGCCTGGAAACACCATATATTTT.

This clonotype was detected many times. The V gene is TRBV20-1, the J gene TRBJ1-2; a possible D gene is TRBD1 (6 bases). Germline lookup yields CDR1 DFQATT and CDR2 SNEGSKA (reference sequence). This CDR3 is built from 15 residues. With 3 bases removed from V and 2 bases from J, the gap between germline ends came to 16 bases. The CDR3 coding sequence is TGCAGTGCTAGTCCGTCACGGGGGCGCAACTATGGCTACACCTTC. It is translated as CSASPSRGRNYGYTF.

In this sample, this clonotype turned up a few times. The gene calls are TRBV19 and TRBJ1-5; a possible D gene is TRBD1 (6 bases). The CDR3 runs 13 residues. The V gene's germline CDR1 is LNHDA and CDR2 SQIVND (reference sequence). V lost 5 bases and J lost 6, with 11 bases in between. CDR3 DNA: TGTGCCAGTAGTGGAGACAGGATTCAGCCCCAGCATTTT. This codes for CASSGDRIQPQHF.

This clonotype has a count of ten or more. This chain joins TRBV24-1 and TRBJ2-1, with D perhaps matching TRBD2 (6 bases). This CDR3 is built from 16 residues. Trimming left V 4 bases short and J 0 bases short, with 12 bases between. Germline CDR1 and CDR2: KGHDR and SFDVKD. This CDR3 reads CATSEQRGSSYNEQFF. CDR3 DNA sequence: TGTGCCACCAGTGAGCAACGGGGGAGCTCCTACAATGAGCAGTTCTTC.

In its sample, this clonotype was seen many times. The CDR3 reads CASSPRVSQDYEQYV. CDR3 DNA: TGTGCCAGCAGCCCGAGGGTGTCCCAGGACTACGAGCAGTACGTC. The J gene is TRBJ2-7, the V gene TRBV11-2; a possible D gene is TRBD2 (5 bases). Looked up from germline, CDR1 is SGHAT and CDR2 is FQNNGV. The ends were cut back, 5 bases at V and 3 bases at J, with 17 bases in the middle. This CDR3 is built from 15 residues.

The chain uses TRBV20-1 and TRBJ1-6, with D tentatively TRBD1 (6 bases). This CDR3 spans 20 amino acids. Germline V CDR1 and CDR2: DFQATT, SNEGSKA (reference sequence). The V and J ends lost 1 base and 0 bases respectively, with 22 bases between them. CDR3 sequence reads: CSARGQDSRWSGSYNSPLHF. The CDR3 bases are TGCAGTGCTAGAGGGCAGGACAGCCGGTGGTCGGGCTCCTATAATTCACCCCTCCACTTT.

This clonotype was seen many times. The chain carries TRBV7-8 and TRBJ2-5; TRBD1 is a possible D gene (6 bases). The germline V gene has CDR1 SGHVS and CDR2 FQNEAQ. V was cut by 5 bases and J by 7 bases, with 32 bases left in between. This CDR3 has 19 residues. Here the CDR3 reads CASSPKIPGLHSRGGTQYF. CDR3 DNA: TGTGCCAGCAGCCCCAAAATCCCCGGGCTACACTCCAGAGGGGGGACCCAGTACTTC. Drawing the rest from reference TRBV7-8 and TRBJ2-5, the complete variable domain is GAGVSQSPRYKVAKRGQDVALRCDPISGHVSLFWYQQALGQGPEFLTYFQNEAQLDKSGLPSDRFFAERPEGSVSTLKIQRTQQEDSAVYLCASSPKIPGLHSRGGTQYFGPGTRLLVL.

This clonotype was seen repeatedly, ten times or more. The chain joins TRBV20-1 to TRBJ2-2; TRBD2 might be the D (5 bases). The V end was cut by 0 bases, the J end by 4 bases, with 9 bases between. The length of the CDR3 is 14 residues. Germline V gives CDR1 DFQATT, CDR2 SNEGSKA (reference sequence). The CDR3 protein is CSARDLATTGELFF. CDR3 DNA sequence: TGCAGTGCTAGAGATCTAGCTACCACCGGGGAGCTGTTTTTT.

This clonotype was counted ten times or more. The chain uses TRBV20-1 and TRBJ2-1; D remains unclear. V dropped 6 bases and J dropped 3 bases, with 18 bases sitting between them. This CDR3 contains 15 residues. CDR1 is DFQATT and CDR2 is SNEGSKA in the germline V gene (reference sequence). The CDR3 DNA reads as TGCAGTGCAACCCTATTTGGGGTCAACTACAATGAGCAGTTCTTC. It specifies CSATLFGVNYNEQFF.

This clonotype was picked up many times. This chain uses TRBV6-5 with TRBJ1-2; weak D call: TRBD1 (6 bases). V lost 1 base and J 8 bases, leaving 14 bases between the germline ends. Looked up from germline, CDR1 is MNHEY and CDR2 is SVGAGI. The CDR3 loop spans 14 amino acids. CDR3 nucleotide sequence: TGTGCCAGCAGTTACTGGGCAGGGGCAGGAGGCTACACCTTC. Amino acid sequence: CASSYWAGAGGYTF.

Ten or more counts support this clonotype. The V call is TRBV28, the J call TRBJ2-7; maybe TRBD1 (5 bases). Germline loops: CDR1 MDHEN, CDR2 SYDVKM. The CDR3 is 13 residues long. The V end was cut by 3 bases, the J end by 6 bases, with 12 bases between. This chain's CDR3 is CASSFTGVGEQYV. DNA for the CDR3: TGTGCCAGCAGTTTCACAGGTGTGGGCGAGCAGTACGTC.